This T cell receptor beta chain was recovered during a study of blood T cell repertoires in COVID-19. About the research overall: COVID-19 samples, acute and convalescent, were from the United States, Italy and Spain. In each case, the material was cDNA or gDNA derived from T cells, B-cell-depleted T cells, or PBMCs.

The table came from immunoSEQ multiplex PCR; TCRdb's copy has only in-frame clones and leaves some out. Among 22,000 or so clones, 80% to 90% were seen once, and the ten largest hold 6% to 8%. CDR1 is MNHNY, CDR2 SVGAGI, per germline (reference sequence). With V trimmed by 5 bases and J by 7 bases, 10 bases remained unmatched. The CDR3 loop spans 15 amino acids. The gene calls are TRBV6-6 and TRBJ2-2; 7 bases are a match to TRBD2. The sample was peripheral blood. The origin of this receptor is a woman aged 60-75 years with active COVID-19. CDR3 sequence: CASSTSGAEGGELFF. The CDR3, as DNA: TGTGCCAGCAGTACAAGCGGGGCCGAGGGCGGGGAGCTGTTTTTT.